Presented here are 14 T cell receptor beta chains from one specimen sequenced in a study of shared clonotypes between healthy human individuals. Sequencing was performed with immunoSEQ multiplex PCR; in TCRdb, only in-frame clones are kept and a portion is missing. The table includes around 990,000 clones, approximately 77% detected once. Sequenced: memory CD4+ T cells from PBMCs. As to subset: CD45RA-negative fraction. The source is a man aged 18 to 30 in good health. Some clones in this sample may be carry-over from other donors' samples.

This clone appeared once. This chain links TRBV5-8 with TRBJ1-2; D remains unclear. Germline V gives CDR1 SGHTS, CDR2 YDEGEE. The CDR3 totals 13 residues. Trimming pared 1 base from V and 8 bases from J, leaving 12 bases between. The CDR3 here is CASSLRQQLGYTF. The CDR3 DNA sequence: TGTGCCAGCAGCTTGCGTCAGCAGTTAGGCTACACCTTC.

The V gene is TRBV6-5, the J gene TRBJ2-5; D remains ambiguous. This CDR3 has 11 residues. The V gene's germline CDR1 is MNHEY and CDR2 SVGAGI. The V gene lost 6 bases and the J gene lost 5 bases, with 7 bases spanning the gap. The CDR3 region has the DNA TGTGCCAGCAGCTCCGGGGAGACCCAGTACTTC. The encoded protein is CASSSGETQYF.

The V and J genes are TRBV10-3 and TRBJ1-2; the match to TRBD1 covers 7 bases. Germline V lookup: CDR1 ENHRY, CDR2 SYGVKD. The CDR3 length is 12 residues. The J segment lost 6 bases and the V segment lost 4 bases, leaving 2 bases of the junction unmatched. The CDR3 region is CAISGTGDGYTF. CDR3 bases: TGTGCCATCAGTGGCACAGGGGATGGCTACACCTTC.

This chain uses TRBV30 with TRBJ1-1, with D maybe TRBD1 (6 bases). Germline V CDR1 and CDR2: GTSNPN, SVGIG (reference sequence). Deletions cut 4 bases from V and 1 base from J, with 10 bases between. The CDR3 extends over 13 amino acids. The DNA of the CDR3 is TGTGCCTGGAACCTACAGGGGAACACTGAAGCTTTCTTT. Its translation is CAWNLQGNTEAFF.

This clone was seen a handful of times. The V gene is TRBV6-4, the J gene TRBJ2-1; no firm D call. CDR1 and CDR2 from the germline V gene are MRHNA and SNTAGT. The V gene lost 2 bases and the J gene lost 4 bases, with 6 bases spanning the gap. The CDR3 is 13 amino acids. This CDR3 is CASSDEEYNEQFF. As DNA, the CDR3 is TGTGCCAGCAGTGACGAGGAGTACAATGAGCAGTTCTTC.

This clone has just one count. The rearrangement links TRBV5-4 to TRBJ1-1; D perhaps matches TRBD1 (5 bases). Germline loops: CDR1 SGHNT, CDR2 YYREEE (reference sequence). The CDR3 has 16 residues. V shed 4 bases and J shed 1 base, with 17 bases lying between them. The CDR3 DNA reads TGTGCCAGCAGCCCGAATGCCGGGGGTCAGAACACTGAAGCTTTCTTT. This gives the protein CASSPNAGGQNTEAFF. Drawing the rest from reference TRBV5-4 and TRBJ1-1, the complete variable domain is ETGVTQSPTHLIKTRGQQVTLRCSSQSGHNTVSWYQQALGQGPQFIFQYYREEENGRGNFPPRFSGLQFPNYSSELNVNALELDDSALYLCASSPNAGGQNTEAFFGQGTRLTVV.

This chain uses TRBV2 with TRBJ2-3; tentatively, D is TRBD2 (5 bases). Trimming shortened V by 5 bases and J by 2 bases, and 23 bases separated the two germline ends. CDR1 and CDR2 (germline): SNHLY, FYNNEI. The CDR3 runs to 18 residues. The CDR3 DNA is TGTGCCAGCAGTTACCTCCTCCCTAGCAGAACTCTCACAGATACGCAGTATTTT. Its protein is CASSYLLPSRTLTDTQYF.

This chain links TRBV11-1 with TRBJ2-7, with 9 bases that match TRBD1. This CDR3 is 15 amino acids long. Looked up from germline, CDR1 is SGHAT and CDR2 is FQDESV (reference sequence). Germline trimming cut 6 bases from V and 2 bases from J; bases unmatched to any gene: 8. CDR3: CASSLDRGITYEQYF. In DNA, the CDR3 is TGTGCCAGCAGTTTGGACAGGGGAATCACCTACGAGCAGTACTTC.

This clone was seen just once. The chain recombines TRBV9 with TRBJ1-3; 11 bases fit TRBD1. This CDR3 comprises 17 residues. Germline CDR1 SGDLS, CDR2 YYNGEE. The J segment lost 7 bases and the V segment lost 4 bases, leaving 13 bases of the junction unmatched. The CDR3 region is CASSSGQGALLFNTIYF. The CDR3 DNA is TGTGCCAGCAGCTCCGGACAGGGGGCTCTCCTCTTTAACACCATATATTTT.

The chain links TRBV7-8 to TRBJ2-7, with D uncertain. Germline V gene lookup returns CDR1 SGHVS and CDR2 FQNEAQ. The V and J ends lost 7 bases and 3 bases respectively, with 16 bases between them. The length of the CDR3 is 14 residues. The CDR3 here is CASTPSGGLYEQYF. DNA of the CDR3: TGTGCCAGCACGCCCTCGGGCGGTCTCTACGAGCAGTACTTC.

In its sample, this clone was seen once. The chain uses TRBV30 and TRBJ2-6; D is perhaps TRBD2 (7 bases). Germline V gives CDR1 GTSNPN, CDR2 SVGIG (reference sequence). V dropped 0 bases and J dropped 4 bases, with 16 bases sitting between them. The CDR3 contains 17 residues. The CDR3, as DNA: TGTGCCTGGAGTGTGTCGGGGGGCGCGATAGGGGCCAACGTCCTGACTTTC. It codes for CAWSVSGGAIGANVLTF.

The V call is TRBV11-2, the J call TRBJ1-2; 9 nucleotides line up with TRBD1. This CDR3 region has 15 residues. CDR1 is SGHAT and CDR2 is FQNNGV in the germline V gene. J was trimmed by 8 bases and V by 2 bases; bases with no gene match: 9. The CDR3 region is CASSLRGDRATGYTF. In DNA form, the CDR3 reads TGTGCCAGCAGCTTAAGGGGGGACAGGGCGACAGGCTACACCTTC.

The CDR3: CSVTSGSDTQYF. CDR3 nucleotides: TGCAGCGTGACTAGCGGATCAGATACGCAGTATTTT. The chain joins TRBV29-1 to TRBJ2-3; 9 bases agree with TRBD2. The CDR3 loop spans 12 amino acids. Germline V lookup: CDR1 SQVTM, CDR2 ANQGSEA. The ends lost 6 bases at V and 4 bases at J; junction bases unmatched: 2.

V and J are TRBV4-2 and TRBJ1-1; no definite D call. Trimming stripped 1 base from V and 0 bases from J, with 12 bases between. Germline CDR1 is LGHNA and CDR2 is YNFKEQ. The CDR3 covers 16 residues. The CDR3 DNA reads TGTGCCAGCAGCCAAGTTCTGGCGTCAATGAACACTGAAGCTTTCTTT. This encodes CASSQVLASMNTEAFF.